Listed here are 16 T cell receptor beta chains from one sample, sequenced in a study of blood T cell repertoires in COVID-19. Measured with immunoSEQ multiplex PCR; TCRdb has only the in-frame clones, and not every one. The sample holds more than 100,000 clones, roughly 80% seen once. Sequencing was done on a sample of peripheral blood. Receptors were obtained from a woman aged 45-59 years with acute or convalescent COVID-19.

The V gene is TRBV6-5, the J gene TRBJ1-1; D uncertain. CDR3 length: 14 residues. In germline, CDR1 is MNHEY, CDR2 SVGAGI. Between the trimmed V and J ends, which lost 8 bases and 4 bases, there was a span of 17 bases. Here the CDR3 reads CASPPSQEGTEAFF. The CDR3 nucleotides are TGTGCCAGCCCACCCAGCCAAGAGGGCACTGAAGCTTTCTTT.

The chain employs TRBV4-1 and TRBJ1-3; 7 nucleotides align to TRBD1. The V segment lost 4 bases and the J segment 0 bases; nucleotides outside the gene matches: 9. The CDR3 totals 17 residues. CDR1 is MGHRA, CDR2 YSYEKL, per germline. The CDR3 sequence is CASSRTGAWDSGNTIYF. The CDR3 nucleotides are TGCGCCAGCAGCCGTACAGGGGCTTGGGACTCTGGAAACACCATATATTTT.

The gene calls are TRBV6-5 and TRBJ2-7; 10 nucleotides match TRBD1. J gave up 4 bases and V 6 bases, and 3 bases lay outside the gene matches. The CDR3 covers 13 residues. The germline V gene has CDR1 MNHEY and CDR2 SVGAGI. CDR3 DNA: TGTGCCAGCAGCCGGGACAGGGGTTACGAGCAGTACTTC. Protein product: CASSRDRGYEQYF.

V gene TRBV9 combines with J gene TRBJ2-2, with 9 bases fitting TRBD2. The V segment lost 0 bases and the J segment 1 base; nucleotides outside the gene matches: 7. The CDR3 is 18 residues long. CDR1 SGDLS and CDR2 YYNGEE come from the germline V gene. CDR3: CASSVAPLSGGNTGELFF. DNA of the CDR3: TGTGCCAGCAGCGTAGCCCCCCTTAGCGGGGGGAACACCGGGGAGCTGTTTTTT.

This rearrangement joins TRBV6-5 to TRBJ2-7, with D maybe TRBD2 (6 bases). Germline CDR1 MNHEY, CDR2 SVGAGI. This CDR3 region has 12 residues. V lost 4 bases, J lost 8 bases, and 12 bases lay in between. The CDR3 region has the DNA TGTGCCAGCAGTTTCGGAGGGTCCAAGCAGTACTTC. It codes for CASSFGGSKQYF.

The V and J genes are TRBV2 and TRBJ1-4; D is possibly TRBD1 (5 bases). The CDR3 covers 15 residues. Germline V gene data show CDR1 as SNHLY and CDR2 as FYNNEI. With 4 bases removed from V and 5 bases from J, the gap between germline ends came to 14 bases. CDR3: CASSAMTWGNEKLFF. The CDR3 nucleotides read TGTGCCAGCAGTGCGATGACATGGGGCAATGAAAAACTGTTTTTT. The full variable domain, its missing parts supplied by reference TRBV2 and TRBJ1-4, is EPEVTQTPSHQVTQMGQEVILRCVPISNHLYFYWYRQILGQKVEFLVSFYNNEISEKSEIFDDQFSVERPDGSNFTLKIRSTKLEDSAMYFCASSAMTWGNEKLFFGSGTQLSVL.

A single count supports this clone. The rearrangement links TRBV25-1 to TRBJ2-2, with 10 bases identical to TRBD1. This CDR3 has 14 residues. From germline, CDR1 is MGHDK and CDR2 SYGVNS. V lost 7 bases to trimming and J lost 4 bases; unmatched junction nucleotides: 3. Here the CDR3 reads CASTGTGVTGELFF. The CDR3 region has the DNA TGTGCCAGCACCGGGACAGGGGTCACCGGGGAGCTGTTTTTT. The entire variable domain, with the rest obtained from reference TRBV25-1 and TRBJ2-2, is as follows: EADIYQTPRYLVIGTGKKITLECSQTMGHDKMYWYQQDPGMELHLIHYSYGVNSTEKGDLSSESTVSRIRTEHFPLTLESARPSHTSQYLCASTGTGVTGELFFGEGSRLTVL.

The genes are TRBV11-2 and TRBJ1-5, with D possibly TRBD1 on 6 matching bases. V was trimmed by 6 bases and J by 7 bases, leaving 13 bases between them. This CDR3 is built from 13 residues. In germline, CDR1 is SGHAT, CDR2 FQNNGV. The CDR3 loop reads CASSYTGSQPQHF. The CDR3 bases are TGTGCCAGCAGTTATACAGGGTCCCAGCCCCAGCATTTT.

The J gene is TRBJ2-2, the V gene TRBV10-1; D perhaps matches TRBD2 (6 bases). V shed 8 bases and J shed 6 bases, with 13 bases lying between them. Germline CDR1 is WNHNN and CDR2 is SYGVQD (reference sequence). This CDR3 contains 13 residues. CDR3 bases: TGCGCCAGCGGAGGGGTCGTCGCCGGGGAGCTGTTTTTT. It is translated as CASGGVVAGELFF.

The chain links TRBV7-8 to TRBJ1-2, with a weak D call TRBD1 (5 bases). This CDR3 has 15 residues. V was pared by 0 bases and J by 8 bases, with 16 bases between. The germline V gene has CDR1 SGHVS and CDR2 FQNEAQ. Here the CDR3 DNA reads TGTGCCAGCAGCTTAGCGCTCGGGGGAGTGGCGGGCTACACCTTC. Protein product: CASSLALGGVAGYTF.

V usage is TRBV3-1 (or the pseudogene TRBV3-2) and J usage is TRBJ2-1, with D possibly matching TRBD2 (6 bases). V lost 7 bases and J lost 2, with 15 bases in between. This CDR3 region has 15 residues. CDR1 and CDR2 (germline): LGHDT, YNNKEL (reference sequence). The CDR3 loop reads CASTPGLGAYNEQFF. The CDR3 region has the DNA TGTGCCAGCACCCCGGGACTCGGAGCCTACAATGAGCAGTTCTTC.

In this sample, this clone turned up a few times. The chain has TRBV21-1 and TRBJ1-2. TRBV21-1 is assigned pseudogene status. The CDR3 runs 16 residues. The CDR3 DNA is TGTGCCAGCAGCAAAGTGGGGAGGGGACATGCGGTGGGCTACACCTTC. Amino acids: CASSKVGRGHAVGYTF.

The chain joins TRBV27 to TRBJ2-1; TRBD2 might be the D (6 bases). Trimming took 7 bases from V and 0 from J, leaving 13 bases between them. This CDR3 has 15 amino acids. Germline V gene data show CDR1 as MNHEY and CDR2 as SMNVEV (reference sequence). The CDR3 DNA follows: TGTGCCAGCATTAGCGGTCCCGGCTCCTACAATGAGCAGTTCTTC. As protein: CASISGPGSYNEQFF.

The rearrangement joins TRBV6-5 to TRBJ2-1, with 14 positions matching TRBD2. Germline loops: CDR1 MNHEY, CDR2 SVGAGI. The CDR3 runs to 14 residues. V was clipped by 6 bases and J by 7 bases; unmatched bases: 2. This CDR3 is CASRGTSGGNEQFF. In DNA form, the CDR3 reads TGTGCCAGCAGAGGGACTAGCGGGGGAAATGAGCAGTTCTTC.

The rearrangement uses TRBV11-2 and TRBJ1-5; TRBD1 matches 7 bases. This CDR3 contains 15 residues. Looked up from germline, CDR1 is SGHAT and CDR2 is FQNNGV. Germline trimming cut 6 bases from V and 7 bases from J; bases unmatched to any gene: 12. Here the CDR3 DNA reads TGTGCCAGCAGTCCGGGACAGCGGAGTGGGCAGCCCCAGCATTTT. This sequence encodes CASSPGQRSGQPQHF.

The gene calls are TRBV25-1 and TRBJ1-3; the D gene is possibly TRBD1 (6 bases). This CDR3 region has 16 residues. The V gene's germline CDR1 is MGHDK and CDR2 SYGVNS. V dropped 6 bases and J dropped 0 bases, with 15 bases sitting between them. The DNA for the CDR3 is TGTGCCAGCAGACAAACTGACAGGAGCTCTGGAAACACCATATATTTT. Encoded protein: CASRQTDRSSGNTIYF.